This T cell receptor beta chain emerged from a study of Ad26.COV2.S vaccination and SARS-CoV-2 variants (dated by TCRdb to the early 2020s). Context from the whole study: Vaccine-arm donors came from COV1001, a multicentre, randomized, double-blind, placebo-controlled phase I-IIa trial of Ad26.COV2.S in healthy adults. Ad26.COV2.S was given intramuscularly at 5x10^10 or 1x10^11 viral particles, as a single shot or as two shots 56 days apart. Sequencing of the TCRbeta repertoire served to evaluate the specificity and breadth of SARS-CoV-2-reactive T cell receptors following Ad26.COV2.S vaccination. The TCR-sequenced set comprised around 30 samples: approximately 19 Ad26.COV2.S vaccine recipients, 5 placebo recipients and 8 SARS-CoV-2 convalescent individuals. Trial participants were randomized into five groups of five: low-dose or high-dose Ad26.COV2.S given once or twice, or placebo on both occasions. Throughout the experiments and outcome assessment, investigators stayed blinded to trial group allocation.

General study outcomes and caveats: The authors noted that total T cell responses may have been underestimated by the TCR breadth and depth analyses. Vaccine and placebo recipients had similar non-spike TCR breadth, a finding consistent with the vaccine containing only spike. The study lacked the statistical power to compare responses across vaccine doses or regimens. Ad26.COV2.S recipients had higher spike-specific TCR breadth than placebo recipients (P = 0.0014). After vaccination, substantial breadth of spike-specific CD8+ and CD4+ T cell responses was reported.

The count of this clone is one. This receptor's antigen is unknown. Per-base quality was not reported, and no clone a single base away is much larger than it. There are 13 amino acids in the CDR3, from cysteine to phenylalanine inclusive. Only CDR3 DNA remains: 39 bases, in frame from the first base. Based on the germline V gene, the CDR1 and CDR2 sequences are KGHDR and SFDVKD. The junction carries 11 bases between V and J, which are trimmed by 7 bases and 5 bases respectively. The immunoSEQ Assay was used to sequence TCRbeta CDR3 regions. After extraction, genomic DNA underwent amplification by bias-controlled multiplex PCR, followed by high-throughput sequencing. The paper's processing steps were these. To quantify the absolute abundance of every unique TCRbeta CDR3 region, sequences were collapsed and filtered. Usable DNA was measured by amplifying reference genes present in all nucleated cells, and TCRbeta template counts were normalized to that usable DNA to estimate T cell fraction. Repertoire TCRs were annotated as SARS-CoV-2-specific by exact matching of V gene, CDR3 amino acid sequence and J gene to a known reactive TCR set. MIRA supplied the reference SARS-CoV-2 TCR set, which was filtered for enrichment in COVID-19-positive ImmuneCODE repertoires so that public or cross-reactive TCRs were removed. Using the MIRA antigens, annotated TCRs were further analysed by specific ORF or by position within an ORF. Breadth was defined as annotated unique rearrangements over total unique productive rearrangements; depth was the summed frequency of those rearrangements. Two-sided Wilcoxon rank-sum tests were applied when comparing TCR breadth between groups. The table comes from immuneACCESS by way of TCRdb, which keeps in-frame sequences with V and J called. Part of the clones is missing from these tables; in studies checked, under half for an unresolved V gene and the rest for unknown reasons. V and J calls and clone size are copied from that table; D and trimming were computed from the DNA. Here the sample has about 380,000 clones; about 80% occur a single time. The top ten constitute 7.4% of the sample.

The sample's treatment or condition label is to be understood as: roughly 19 received Ad26.COV2.S at low or high dose, single or two shots; about five received placebo; per-sample allocation not given. For vaccine and placebo recipients, repertoires were sequenced using samples collected on day 63 after the first injection. In Cohort 1b, more than 20 adults aged 18-55 years were enrolled at a single site in Boston, USA, between 29 July and 7 August 2020. As a vaccine, Ad26.COV2.S was a replication-incompetent adenovirus type 26 vector that expressed a prefusion-stabilized SARS-CoV-2 spike protein derived from the original Wuhan strain.

The sequence was obtained from a person aged 18 to 59 who received the Ad26.COV2.S COVID-19 vaccine or a placebo. The sequenced sample was peripheral blood, obtained in a trial of Ad26.COV2.S vaccine versus placebo. The rearrangement joined TRBV24-1 to TRBJ2-1; a weak D assignment points to TRBD2 (5 bases agree). The CDR3 reads CATRDSWDNEQFF. The nucleotide sequence reads TGTGCCACCAGGGACTCCTGGGACAATGAGCAGTTCTTC.